This TCR beta chain came from a study of cytomegalovirus exposure and HLA in healthy donors. The V gene end was trimmed by 3 bases and the J gene end by 7 bases; junction bases not matched to a gene: 9. Germline V CDR1 and CDR2: MNHNS, SASEGT. CDR3 length: 14 residues. Method: immunoSEQ multiplex PCR; TCRdb's copy keeps in-frame clones and lacks some. The table lists 150,000 to 200,000 clones, around nine tenths of them singletons, with 6% to 8.5% in the top ten. For this clone: Its specificity is not known.

Study-wide findings and caveats: TCR sequences were mostly rare, though some public TCRs occurred in many donors. In vitro assays verified that a few CMV-associated chains recognized CMV antigens specifically. Accounts indicate the classifier identified cytomegalovirus status with strong specificity and sensitivity.

This receptor was obtained from a man aged 30 to 45 in good health and CMV-seropositive. The V gene is TRBV6-1, the J gene TRBJ2-7, with 7 bases matching TRBD1. Material: PBMCs. The CDR3 DNA sequence: TGTGCCAGCAGTGAGGCGACAGGGAATCTTGAGCAGTACTTC. It translates to CASSEATGNLEQYF.